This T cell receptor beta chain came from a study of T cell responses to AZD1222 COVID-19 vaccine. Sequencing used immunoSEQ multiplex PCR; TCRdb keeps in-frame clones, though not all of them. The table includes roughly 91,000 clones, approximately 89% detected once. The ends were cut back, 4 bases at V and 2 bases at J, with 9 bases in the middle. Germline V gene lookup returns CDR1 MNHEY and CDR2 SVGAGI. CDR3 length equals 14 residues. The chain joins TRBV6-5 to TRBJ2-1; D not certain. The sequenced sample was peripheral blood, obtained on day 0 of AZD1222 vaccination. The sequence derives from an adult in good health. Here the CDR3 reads CASSFTTTYNEQFF. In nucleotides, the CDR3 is TGTGCCAGCAGTTTCACGACAACCTACAATGAGCAGTTCTTC.